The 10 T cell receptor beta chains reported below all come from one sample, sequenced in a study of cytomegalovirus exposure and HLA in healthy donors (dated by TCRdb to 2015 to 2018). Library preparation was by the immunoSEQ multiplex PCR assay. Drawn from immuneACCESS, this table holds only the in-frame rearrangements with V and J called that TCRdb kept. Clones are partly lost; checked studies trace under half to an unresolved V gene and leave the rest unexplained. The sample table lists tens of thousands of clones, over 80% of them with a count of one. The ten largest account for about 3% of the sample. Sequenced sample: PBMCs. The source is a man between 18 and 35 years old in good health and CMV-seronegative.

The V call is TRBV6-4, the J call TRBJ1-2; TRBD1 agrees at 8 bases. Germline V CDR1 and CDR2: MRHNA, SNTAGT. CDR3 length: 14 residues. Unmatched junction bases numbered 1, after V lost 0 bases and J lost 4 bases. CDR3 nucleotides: TGTGCCAGCAGTGACTCGGGGACAGGCTATGGCTACACCTTC. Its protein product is CASSDSGTGYGYTF.

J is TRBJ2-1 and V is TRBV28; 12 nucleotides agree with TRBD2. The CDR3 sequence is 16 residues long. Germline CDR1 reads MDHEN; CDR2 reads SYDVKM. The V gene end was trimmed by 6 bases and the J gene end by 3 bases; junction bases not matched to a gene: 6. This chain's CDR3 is CASSTETSGSYNEQFF. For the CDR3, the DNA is TGTGCCAGCAGCACAGAGACTAGCGGGAGCTACAATGAGCAGTTCTTC.

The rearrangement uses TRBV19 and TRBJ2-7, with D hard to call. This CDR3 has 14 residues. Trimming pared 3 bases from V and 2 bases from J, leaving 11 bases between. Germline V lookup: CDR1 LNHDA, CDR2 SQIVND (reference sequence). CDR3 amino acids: CASSIGLPPYEQYF. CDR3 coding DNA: TGTGCCAGTAGTATCGGGTTGCCTCCCTACGAGCAGTACTTC. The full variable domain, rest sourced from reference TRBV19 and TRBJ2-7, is DGGITQSPKYLFRKEGQNVTLSCEQNLNHDAMYWYRQDPGQGLRLIYYSQIVNDFQKGDIAEGYSVSREKKESFPLTVTSAQKNPTAFYLCASSIGLPPYEQYFGPGTRLTVT.

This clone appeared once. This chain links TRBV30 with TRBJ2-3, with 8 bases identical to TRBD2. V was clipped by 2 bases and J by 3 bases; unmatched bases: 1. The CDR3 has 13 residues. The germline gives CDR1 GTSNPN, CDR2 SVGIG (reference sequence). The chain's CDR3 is CAWSSGSTDTQYF. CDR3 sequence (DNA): TGTGCCTGGAGTAGCGGGAGTACAGATACGCAGTATTTT.

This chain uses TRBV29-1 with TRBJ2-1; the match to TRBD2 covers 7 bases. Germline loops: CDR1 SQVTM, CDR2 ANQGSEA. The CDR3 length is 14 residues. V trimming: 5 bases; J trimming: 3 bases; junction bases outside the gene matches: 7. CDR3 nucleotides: TGCAGCGTTAAGGCCGGCGGGAGCTACAATGAGCAGTTCTTC. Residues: CSVKAGGSYNEQFF.

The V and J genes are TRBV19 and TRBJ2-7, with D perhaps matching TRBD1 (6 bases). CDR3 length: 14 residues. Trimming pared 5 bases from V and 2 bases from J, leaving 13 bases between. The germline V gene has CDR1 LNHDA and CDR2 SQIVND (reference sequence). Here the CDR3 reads CASSGRQDAYEQYF. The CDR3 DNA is TGTGCCAGTAGTGGGCGACAGGATGCCTACGAGCAGTACTTC. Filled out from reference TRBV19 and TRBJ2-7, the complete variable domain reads DGGITQSPKYLFRKEGQNVTLSCEQNLNHDAMYWYRQDPGQGLRLIYYSQIVNDFQKGDIAEGYSVSREKKESFPLTVTSAQKNPTAFYLCASSGRQDAYEQYFGPGTRLTVT.

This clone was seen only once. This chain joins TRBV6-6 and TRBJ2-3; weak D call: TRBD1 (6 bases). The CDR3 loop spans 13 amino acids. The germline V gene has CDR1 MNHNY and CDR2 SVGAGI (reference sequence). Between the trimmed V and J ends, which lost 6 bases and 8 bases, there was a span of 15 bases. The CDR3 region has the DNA TGTGCCAGCAGGCCCACAGGGATCGGTACGCAGTATTTT. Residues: CASRPTGIGTQYF.

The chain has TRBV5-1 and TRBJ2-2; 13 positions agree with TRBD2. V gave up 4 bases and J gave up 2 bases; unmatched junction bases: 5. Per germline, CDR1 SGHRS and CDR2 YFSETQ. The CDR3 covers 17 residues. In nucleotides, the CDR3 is TGCGCCAGCAGCCCTTGGACTAGCGGGAGTAACACCGGGGAGCTGTTTTTT. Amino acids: CASSPWTSGSNTGELFF.

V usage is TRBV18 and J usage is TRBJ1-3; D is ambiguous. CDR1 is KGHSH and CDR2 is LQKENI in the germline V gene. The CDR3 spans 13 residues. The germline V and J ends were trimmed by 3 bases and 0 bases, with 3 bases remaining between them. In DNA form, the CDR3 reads TGTGCCAGCTCACCCCTCTCTGGAAACACCATATATTTT. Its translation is CASSPLSGNTIYF.

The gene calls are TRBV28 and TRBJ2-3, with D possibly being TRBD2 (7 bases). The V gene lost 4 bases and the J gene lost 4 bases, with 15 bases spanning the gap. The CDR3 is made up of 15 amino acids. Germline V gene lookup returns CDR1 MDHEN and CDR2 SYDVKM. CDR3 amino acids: CASSSRRGGADTQYF. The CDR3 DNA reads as TGTGCCAGCAGTTCGCGCAGGGGAGGGGCAGATACGCAGTATTTT. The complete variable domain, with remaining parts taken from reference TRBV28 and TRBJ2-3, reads DVKVTQSSRYLVKRTGEKVFLECVQDMDHENMFWYRQDPGLGLRLIYFSYDVKMKEKGDIPEGYSVSREKKERFSLILESASTNQTSMYLCASSSRRGGADTQYFGPGTRLTVL.